This entry is about one TCR beta chain. The antigen is not known. The study used 80 million to 100 million PBMCs per unsorted sample for genomic DNA. DNA input for the unsorted PBMC replicate PCRs was 250 to 350 ng, 25,000 to 30,000 T cell genomes. The repertoire was sequenced with immunoSEQ multiplex PCR; TCRdb's copy has only in-frame clones and lacks some. The sample has hundreds of thousands of clones; roughly four fifths are singletons. The data were obtained in a study of shared clonotypes between healthy human individuals. The study's findings and limits: It was anticipated that sequencing depth would influence how many clonotypes donors shared.

This CDR3 is built from 13 residues. Trimming took 8 bases from V and 8 from J; bases not matched to a gene: 6. Germline V CDR1 and CDR2: MDHEN, SYDVKM. This chain connects TRBV28 to TRBJ1-4; 9 positions match TRBD1. The specimen sequenced was PBMCs. The TCR was taken from a woman in her 40s in good health. Some clones in this sample may be carry-over from other donors' samples. As DNA, the CDR3 is TGTGCCAGCGGTGACAGGGGGAGAGAAAAACTGTTTTTT. Its translation is CASGDRGREKLFF.